These 4 T cell receptor beta chains were sequenced from one sample in a study of blood T cell repertoires in COVID-19. Using immunoSEQ multiplex PCR, the repertoire was profiled, and TCRdb retains in-frame clones only, with some absent. Among almost 500,000 clones listed, about nine tenths were seen once. What was sequenced was PBMCs or T cells enriched from blood (not recorded which). Receptors were obtained from an older woman who had recovered from COVID-19.

The genes are TRBV5-4 and TRBJ1-1, with no clear D. Looked up from germline, CDR1 is SGHNT and CDR2 is YYREEE (reference sequence). V lost 4 bases and J 0 bases, leaving 7 bases between the germline ends. The CDR3 loop spans 13 amino acids. The CDR3: CASSHDLNTEAFF. The CDR3 DNA sequence: TGTGCCAGCAGCCACGACTTGAACACTGAAGCTTTCTTT.

This chain joins TRBV19 and TRBJ1-3; D is uncertain. CDR1 is LNHDA, CDR2 SQIVND, per germline (reference sequence). V was shortened by 5 bases and J by 0 bases, with 20 bases between the two germline ends. The CDR3 is made up of 18 amino acids. The CDR3 coding sequence is TGTGCCAGTAGTGATCCGACACGTACGTCTATCTCTGGAAACACCATATATTTT. Translating gives CASSDPTRTSISGNTIYF.

The V and J genes are TRBV2 and TRBJ1-6; D is perhaps TRBD1 (5 bases). The V gene's germline CDR1 is SNHLY and CDR2 FYNNEI. The CDR3 is made up of 16 amino acids. Trimming pared 1 base from V and 9 bases from J, leaving 16 bases between. The DNA of the CDR3 is TGTGCCAGCAGTGAAGGGGGGACTGTCTCGGGTTCACCCCTCCACTTT. This sequence encodes CASSEGGTVSGSPLHF.

This clone was picked up one time. V usage is TRBV30 and J usage is TRBJ2-3; 9 nucleotides align to TRBD2. The V gene end was trimmed by 7 bases and the J gene end by 0 bases; junction bases not matched to a gene: 2. Germline values: CDR1 GTSNPN, CDR2 SVGIG (reference sequence). This CDR3 has 13 amino acids. This CDR3 reads CASTSGSTDTQYF. In DNA form, the CDR3 reads TGTGCCTCGACTAGCGGTAGCACAGATACGCAGTATTTT.